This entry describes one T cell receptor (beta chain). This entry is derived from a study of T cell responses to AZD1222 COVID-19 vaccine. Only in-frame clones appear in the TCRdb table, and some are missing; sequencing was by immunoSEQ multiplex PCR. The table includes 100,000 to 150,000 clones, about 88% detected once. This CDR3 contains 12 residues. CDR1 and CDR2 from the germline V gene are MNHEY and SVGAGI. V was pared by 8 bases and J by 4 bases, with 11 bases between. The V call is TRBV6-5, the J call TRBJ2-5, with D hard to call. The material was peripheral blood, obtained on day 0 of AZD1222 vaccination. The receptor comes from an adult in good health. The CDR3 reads CASQGATETQYF. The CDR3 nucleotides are TGTGCCAGCCAAGGAGCCACAGAGACCCAGTACTTC.